This T cell receptor beta chain was obtained from a study of shared clonotypes between healthy human individuals. General study findings and limits: Lower generation probabilities were found for non-shared clonotypes than for those shared by all four donors.

Assay: immunoSEQ multiplex PCR; the TCRdb copy retains only in-frame clones and omits some. Here the sample spans about 590,000 clones, 95% to 96% being singletons. The naive CD8 fraction comprised CD45RO-negative cells positively selected for CCR7 and excluded terminally differentiated effector memory CD45RA+ cells. In regard to this clone: The antigen remains undetermined.

Sequences were obtained from naive CD8+ T cells sorted from blood. This clonotype originated in a woman in her twenties or thirties in good health.

The CDR3 nucleotides are TGTGCCAGCAGCCCAGCCGGGACAGGGGGTTACGAGCAGTACTTC. Translating gives CASSPAGTGGYEQYF. The chain combines TRBV27 with TRBJ2-7; the match to TRBD1 covers 11 bases. V shed 6 bases, J shed 4 bases, and the junction held 8 bases outside the gene matches. Germline CDR1 reads MNHEY; CDR2 reads SMNVEV (reference sequence). CDR3 length: 15 amino acids.